This TCR beta chain originates from a study of neurological immune-mediated disorders. Looking at the study overall: The multiple sclerosis group of 34 included some 30 relapsing-remitting and 3 secondary progressive patients.

This CDR3 spans 15 amino acids. Germline CDR1 and CDR2: LGHDT and YNNKEL (reference sequence). V gave up 5 bases and J gave up 3 bases; unmatched junction bases: 10. Points on this clonotype: Its target is not known.

Study findings and constraints: Multiple sclerosis, the disease with the least TCR clonal expansion, fell below healthy controls, whereas HTLV-1-associated myelopathy showed the most.

5'RACE employing 10-nucleotide random UMIs yielded the cDNA. From 15-18 subjects, every sequencing run obtained over 160 million TCR-beta sequences. Each CDR3 protein gets one entry after TCRdb re-called the 5' RACE reads with MiXCR. The data contain 55,000 to 65,000 distinct CDR3 sequences, around 3.8% of them singletons. The chain joins TRBV3-1 to TRBJ2-7; 7 bases are a match to TRBD1. Sequenced input: PBMCs. The source of this sequence is a woman aged 50 to 65 with multiple sclerosis. Written as DNA, the CDR3 is TGTGCCAGCAGCATTGAAGGGACAGCATTCTACGAGCAGTACTTC. Its protein product is CASSIEGTAFYEQYF.